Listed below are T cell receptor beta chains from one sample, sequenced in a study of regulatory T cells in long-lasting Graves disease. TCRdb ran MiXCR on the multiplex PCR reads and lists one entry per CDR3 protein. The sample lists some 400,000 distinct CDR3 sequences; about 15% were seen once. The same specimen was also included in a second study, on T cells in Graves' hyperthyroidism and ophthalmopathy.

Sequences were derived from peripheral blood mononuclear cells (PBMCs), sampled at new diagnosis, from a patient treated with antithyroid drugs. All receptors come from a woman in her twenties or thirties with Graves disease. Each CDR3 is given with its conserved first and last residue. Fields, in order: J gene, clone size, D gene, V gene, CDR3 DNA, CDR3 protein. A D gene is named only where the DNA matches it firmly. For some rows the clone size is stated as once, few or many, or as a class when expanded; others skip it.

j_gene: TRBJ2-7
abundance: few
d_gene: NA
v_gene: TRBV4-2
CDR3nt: TGTGCCAGCAGCCAAGCGTCAACTAGCTACGAGCAGTACTTC
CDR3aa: CASSQASTSYEQYF

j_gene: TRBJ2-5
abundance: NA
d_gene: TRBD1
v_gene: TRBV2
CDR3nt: TGTGCCAGCAGAGTCGGACAGGGGGTACAGACCCAGTACTTC
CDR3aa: CASRVGQGVQTQYF

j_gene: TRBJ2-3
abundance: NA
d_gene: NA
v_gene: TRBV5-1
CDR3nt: TGCGCCAGCAGCTTGGTTGGGGTTAGCGGCACAGATACGCAGTATTTT
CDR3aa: CASSLVGVSGTDTQYF

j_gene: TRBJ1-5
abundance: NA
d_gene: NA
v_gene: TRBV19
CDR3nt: TGTGCCAGTAGAAGGACAGATCGGGAGGTTCAGCCCCAGCATTTT
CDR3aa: CASRRTDREVQPQHF

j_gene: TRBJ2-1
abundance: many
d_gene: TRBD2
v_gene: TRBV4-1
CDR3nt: TGCGCCAGCAGCCAAGTACTAGCGGGAGTAAGTGAGCAGTTCTTC
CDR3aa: CASSQVLAGVSEQFF

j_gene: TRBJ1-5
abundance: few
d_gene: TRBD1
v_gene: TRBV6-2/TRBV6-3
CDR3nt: TGTGCCAGCAGTTTTGCAGGGGGAAGTGAGCCCCAGCATTTT
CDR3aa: CASSFAGGSEPQHF

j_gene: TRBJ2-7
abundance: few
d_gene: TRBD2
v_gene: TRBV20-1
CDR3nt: TGCAGTGCTAGAGAGAGAAGGGAAACTAGCGGGCCCCCTAGCTCCTACGAGCAGTACTTC
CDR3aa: CSARERRETSGPPSSYEQYF

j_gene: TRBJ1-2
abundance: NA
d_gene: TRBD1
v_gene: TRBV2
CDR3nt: TGTGCCAGCAGTGCCGGGACAGGGGTTGTTTATGGCTACACCTTC
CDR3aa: CASSAGTGVVYGYTF

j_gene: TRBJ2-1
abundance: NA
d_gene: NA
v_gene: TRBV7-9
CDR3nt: TGTGCCAGCAGCTTAGGGCAGGGGGGAGGCGAGCAGTTCTTC
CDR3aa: CASSLGQGGGEQFF

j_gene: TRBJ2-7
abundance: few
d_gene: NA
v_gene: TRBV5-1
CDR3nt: TGCGCCAGCAGCCCCCGCGGGACGGCGACCTACGAGCAGTACTTC
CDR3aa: CASSPRGTATYEQYF

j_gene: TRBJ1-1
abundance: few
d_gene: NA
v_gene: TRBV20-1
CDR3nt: TGCAGTGCTAGAGACCGCGCGGGGGGGGTGAGGGCTGAAGCTTTCTTT
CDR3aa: CSARDRAGGVRAEAFF

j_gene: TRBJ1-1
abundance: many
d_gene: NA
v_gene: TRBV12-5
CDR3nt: TGTGCTAGTGGTTTGGTGGCCGGCACTGAAGCTTTCTTT
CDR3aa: CASGLVAGTEAFF

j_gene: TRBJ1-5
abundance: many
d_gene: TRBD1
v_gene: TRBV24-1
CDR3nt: TGTGCCACCAGTGATGGGGGACAGGGCCATAGCAATCAGCCCCAGCATTTT
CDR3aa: CATSDGGQGHSNQPQHF

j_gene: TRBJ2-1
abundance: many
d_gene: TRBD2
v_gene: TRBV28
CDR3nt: TGTGCCACCCAAGAGGGCGGGACTAGCGGCTTAGGGCAGTTCTTC
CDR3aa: CATQEGGTSGLGQFF

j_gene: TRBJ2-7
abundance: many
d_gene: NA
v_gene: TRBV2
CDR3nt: TGTGCCAGCAGACAACAGGGACCAACCCCCGAGCAGTACTTC
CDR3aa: CASRQQGPTPEQYF

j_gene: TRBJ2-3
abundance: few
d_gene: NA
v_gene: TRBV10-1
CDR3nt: TGCGCCAGCAGTGAGTTCCCCAGGGCTGGGGATACGCAGTATTTT
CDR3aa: CASSEFPRAGDTQYF

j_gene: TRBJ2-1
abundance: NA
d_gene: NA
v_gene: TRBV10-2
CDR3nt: TGCGCCAGCAGTAGTCTGGGCAATGAGCAGTTCTTC
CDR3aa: CASSSLGNEQFF

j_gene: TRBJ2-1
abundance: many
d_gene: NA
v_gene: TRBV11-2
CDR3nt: TGTGCCAGCAGCTTAGGGAACTACCCGAGGCACAATGAGCAGTTCTTC
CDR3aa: CASSLGNYPRHNEQFF

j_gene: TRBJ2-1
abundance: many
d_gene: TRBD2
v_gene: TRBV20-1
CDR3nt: TGCAGTGCTAGCCTTCTAGCGGGAGGGCCAAGCTCCTACAATGAGCAGTTCTTC
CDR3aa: CSASLLAGGPSSYNEQFF

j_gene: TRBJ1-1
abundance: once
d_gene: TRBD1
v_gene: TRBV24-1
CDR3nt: TGTGCCACCAGTGAATCAGGGGGCGCAGACACTGAAGCTTTCTTT
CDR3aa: CATSESGGADTEAFF

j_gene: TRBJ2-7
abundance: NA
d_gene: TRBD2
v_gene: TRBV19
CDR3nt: TGTGCCAGTAGTGCTAGCGGTACCTACGAGCAGTACTTC
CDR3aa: CASSASGTYEQYF

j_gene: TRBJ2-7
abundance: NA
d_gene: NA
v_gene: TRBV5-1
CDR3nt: TGCGCCAGCAGCTTGGCCGCGGATAGCTCCTACGAGCAGTACTTC
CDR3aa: CASSLAADSSYEQYF

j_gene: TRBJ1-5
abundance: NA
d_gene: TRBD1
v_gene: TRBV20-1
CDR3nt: TGCAGTCACCAGGGGGACAGGAGTCAGCCCCAGCATTTT
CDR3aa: CSHQGDRSQPQHF

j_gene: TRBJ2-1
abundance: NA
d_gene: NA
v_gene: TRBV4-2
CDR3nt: TGTGCCAGCAGCCAAGAAGAGATGGTCCGGGGCGGCCAATACAATGAGCAGTTCTTC
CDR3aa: CASSQEEMVRGGQYNEQFF

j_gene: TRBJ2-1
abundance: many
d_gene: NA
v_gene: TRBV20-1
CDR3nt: TGCAGTGCTTCAGGGGGGAGCTCCTACAATGAGCAGTTCTTC
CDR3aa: CSASGGSSYNEQFF

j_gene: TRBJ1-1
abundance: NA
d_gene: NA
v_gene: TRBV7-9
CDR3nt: TGTGCCAGCAGCTTTGGGGACCCTGAAGCTTTCTTT
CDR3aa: CASSFGDPEAFF

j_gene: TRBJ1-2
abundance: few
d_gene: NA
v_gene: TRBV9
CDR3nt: TGTGCCAGCAGCGTAGCGATGGACGGCTACACCTTC
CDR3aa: CASSVAMDGYTF

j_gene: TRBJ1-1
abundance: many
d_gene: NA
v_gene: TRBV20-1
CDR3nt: TGCGGCCAGTATGGAATACAGGAGAGGACTGAAGCTTTCTTT
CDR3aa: CGQYGIQERTEAFF

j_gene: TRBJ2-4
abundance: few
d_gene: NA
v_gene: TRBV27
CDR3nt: TGTGCCAGCAGTCCAGACCCGCGAGGAGCCAAAAACATTCAGTACTTC
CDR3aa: CASSPDPRGAKNIQYF

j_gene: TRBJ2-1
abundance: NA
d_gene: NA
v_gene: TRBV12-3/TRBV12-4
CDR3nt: TGTGCCAGCAATTTGGTGGGAGAGCAGTTCTTC
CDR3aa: CASNLVGEQFF

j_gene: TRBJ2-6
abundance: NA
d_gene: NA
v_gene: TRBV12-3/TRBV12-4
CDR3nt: TGTGCCAGCAGTCCGATAGCTGGTGTGGCCAACGTCCTGACTTTC
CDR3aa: CASSPIAGVANVLTF

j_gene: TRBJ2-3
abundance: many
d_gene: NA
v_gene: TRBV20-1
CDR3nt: TGCAGTGCTAGACCTCCGGGGTCCATCCCTAGCACAGATACGCAGTATTTT
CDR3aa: CSARPPGSIPSTDTQYF

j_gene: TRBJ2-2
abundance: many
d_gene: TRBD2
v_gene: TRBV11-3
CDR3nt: TGTGCCAGCAGCTTAGACAGAAGAGCTAGCGGGAGGCGGCGGGACGGGGAGCTGTTTTTT
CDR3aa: CASSLDRRASGRRRDGELFF

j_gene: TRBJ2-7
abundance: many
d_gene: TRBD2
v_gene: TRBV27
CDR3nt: TGTGCCAGCAGTTTAGTCCCTAGCGGGGACTACGAGCAGTACTTC
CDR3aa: CASSLVPSGDYEQYF

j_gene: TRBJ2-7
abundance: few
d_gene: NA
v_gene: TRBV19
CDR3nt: TGTGCCAGTAGTATTGGCCGTTCCTACGAGCAGTACTTC
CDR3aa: CASSIGRSYEQYF

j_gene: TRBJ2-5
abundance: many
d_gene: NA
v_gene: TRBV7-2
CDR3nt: TGTGCCAGCAGCTTAAGGCCACGTCAAGAGACCCAGTACTTC
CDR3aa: CASSLRPRQETQYF

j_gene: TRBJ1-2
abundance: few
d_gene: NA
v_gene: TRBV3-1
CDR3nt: TGTGCCAGCAGCCCTTCGATACTTGGTGGCTACACCTTC
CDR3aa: CASSPSILGGYTF

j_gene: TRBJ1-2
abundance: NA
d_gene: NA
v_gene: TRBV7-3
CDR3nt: TGTGCCAGCAGCTTAGGCTCCGAGACAGCATATGGCTACACCTTC
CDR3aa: CASSLGSETAYGYTF

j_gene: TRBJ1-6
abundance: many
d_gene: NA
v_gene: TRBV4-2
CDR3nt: TGTGCCAGCAGCCAGGATGGGGGGGATAGGGAAACCGGCTTTTCACCCCTCCACTTT
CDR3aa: CASSQDGGDRETGFSPLHF

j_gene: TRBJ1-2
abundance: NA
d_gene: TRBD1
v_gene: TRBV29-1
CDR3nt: TGCAGCGTTACACAGGGGATGGCGGATGGCTACACCTTC
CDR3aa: CSVTQGMADGYTF

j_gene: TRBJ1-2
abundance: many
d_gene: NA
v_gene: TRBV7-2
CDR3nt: TGTGCCAGCAGCCTGGGGCCGGGGGACTATGGCTACACCTTC
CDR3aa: CASSLGPGDYGYTF

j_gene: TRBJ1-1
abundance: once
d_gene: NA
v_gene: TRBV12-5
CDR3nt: TGTGCTAGTGGTTTGGTCCGAGGGAACACTGAAGCTTTCTTT
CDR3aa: CASGLVRGNTEAFF

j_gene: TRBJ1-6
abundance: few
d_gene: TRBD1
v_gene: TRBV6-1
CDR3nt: TGTGCCAGCAGGGTACAGGGGGAGGGGAGTTCACCCCTCCACTTT
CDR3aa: CASRVQGEGSSPLHF

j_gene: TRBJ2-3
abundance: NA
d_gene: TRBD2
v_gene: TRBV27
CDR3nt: TGTGCCAGCGAGGGAGGGGCTTTTCTGCATACGCAGTATTTT
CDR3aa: CASEGGAFLHTQYF

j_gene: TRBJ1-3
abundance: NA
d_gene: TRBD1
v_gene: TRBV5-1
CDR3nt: TGCGCCAGCAGCCTGGACAGGGGGCGTTCGGGAGGAAACACCATATATTTT
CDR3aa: CASSLDRGRSGGNTIYF

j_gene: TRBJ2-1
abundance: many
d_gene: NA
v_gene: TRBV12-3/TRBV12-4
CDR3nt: TGTGCCAGCGGGAGAGCTTACAATGAGCAGTTCTTC
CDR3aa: CASGRAYNEQFF

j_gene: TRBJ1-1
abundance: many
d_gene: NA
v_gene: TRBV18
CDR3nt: TGTGCCAGCTCACCAGTCCCTCGTGCCGAAGCTTTCTTT
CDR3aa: CASSPVPRAEAFF

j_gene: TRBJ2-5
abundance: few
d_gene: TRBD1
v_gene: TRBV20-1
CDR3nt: TGCAGTGCTAGAGATCCTCGGACAGGGACAGAGACCCAGTACTTC
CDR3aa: CSARDPRTGTETQYF

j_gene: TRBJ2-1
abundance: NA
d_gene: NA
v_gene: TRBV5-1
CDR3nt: TGCGCCAGCAGCTTCCCGGAGGCTGAGCAGTTCTTC
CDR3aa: CASSFPEAEQFF